The rows below give T cell receptor beta chains drawn from one sample of a study of cytomegalovirus exposure and HLA in healthy donors. Using immunoSEQ multiplex PCR, the repertoire was profiled, and TCRdb retains in-frame clones only, with some absent. The table includes approximately 190,000 clones, 80% to 85% detected once. Material for sequencing was PBMCs. These receptors were taken from a man aged 35-49 years in good health and CMV-seropositive. CDR3s include the opening cysteine and the closing phenylalanine or tryptophan. D genes are given only for firm matches. Clone size is shown for a subset of rows, as once, few, many or a class of expanded clone.

j_gene	v_gene	abundance	d_gene	CDR3nt	CDR3aa
TRBJ2-1	TRBV11-2	.	.	TGTGCCAGCAGCCATAGGGGGGGGATCATATACAATGAGCAGTTCTTC	CASSHRGGIIYNEQFF
TRBJ2-1	TRBV6-6	.	TRBD1	TGTGCCAGCAGTCCCCGGACAGGGGACATCTACAATGAGCAGTTCTTC	CASSPRTGDIYNEQFF
TRBJ1-2	TRBV9	.	.	TGTGCCAGCAGCGAGGGGGATTATGGCTACACCTTC	CASSEGDYGYTF
TRBJ2-3	TRBV27	few	.	TGTGCCAGCAGTGAGTCAGATACGCAGTATTTT	CASSESDTQYF
TRBJ2-3	TRBV9	.	TRBD2	TGTGCCAGCAGCGTAGCGGGGGGTTTTTCCACAGATACGCAGTATTTT	CASSVAGGFSTDTQYF
TRBJ2-1	TRBV7-8	.	.	TGTGCCAGCAGCTCATATGGGGCGAGCTCCTACAATGAGCAGTTCTTC	CASSSYGASSYNEQFF
TRBJ1-6	TRBV10-1	.	TRBD1	TGCGCCAGCAGTGGGCGGAGGACAGGGGGAGTGCCCTATAATTCACCCCTCCACTTT	CASSGRRTGGVPYNSPLHF
TRBJ2-1	TRBV5-1	.	TRBD2	TGCGCCAGCAGCTTGTCGGGGACTAGGATCTCCAATGAGCAGTTCTTC	CASSLSGTRISNEQFF
TRBJ1-2	TRBV6-5	.	.	TGTGCCAGCAGTTATGTCCGGACGGGAGGTTATGGCTACACCTTC	CASSYVRTGGYGYTF
TRBJ1-6	TRBV4-3	.	.	TGCGCCAGCAGCCAAGAACTGGCGGGTAACCACTATAATTCACCCCTCCACTTT	CASSQELAGNHYNSPLHF
TRBJ1-3	TRBV6-4	.	.	TGTGCCAGCAGTCCAGGGGGAAACACCATATATTTT	CASSPGGNTIYF
TRBJ2-1	TRBV14	.	TRBD2	TGTGCCAGCAGCCAACGGACTAGCGGAAACAATGAGCAGTTCTTC	CASSQRTSGNNEQFF
TRBJ2-1	TRBV11-2	.	TRBD1	TGTGCCAGCAGCTTAGGGACAGGGGTCCTTGGGCAGTTCTTC	CASSLGTGVLGQFF
TRBJ2-5	TRBV5-1	once	.	TGCGCCAGCAGCTTGGATCCGGCGGGAGAGACCCAGTACTTC	CASSLDPAGETQYF
TRBJ2-2	TRBV2	.	TRBD2	TGTGCCAGCAGGCTAGCGGGGGGGCGAACCGGGGAGCTGTTTTTT	CASRLAGGRTGELFF
TRBJ2-1	TRBV7-3	.	TRBD1	TGTGCCAGCAGCCCCCGGACAGGGGACAATGAGCAGTTCTTC	CASSPRTGDNEQFF
TRBJ1-1	TRBV29-1	.	.	TGCAGCGTTGAACGCGGGAACACTGAAGCTTTCTTT	CSVERGNTEAFF
TRBJ2-2	TRBV7-6	.	TRBD1	TGTGCCAGCAGCTTAGGAGGTGCAGGGGGCGCGCAGGGCGGGGAGCTGTTTTTT	CASSLGGAGGAQGGELFF
TRBJ1-2	TRBV19	.	.	TGTGCCAGTAGTCGTAACTATGGCTACACCTTC	CASSRNYGYTF
TRBJ1-1	TRBV19	.	.	TGTGCCAGTTCGGGGGGCAGAGGGAACACTGAAGCTTTCTTT	CASSGGRGNTEAFF
TRBJ2-5	TRBV9	.	TRBD2	TGTGCCAGCAGCGTACTAGCGGGGGGGGAAGAGACCCAGTACTTC	CASSVLAGGEETQYF
TRBJ2-1	TRBV27	.	TRBD2	TGTGCCAGCAGTTCAATCCGGACCTCGCGGGGGGGCAACAATGAGCAGTTCTTC	CASSSIRTSRGGNNEQFF
TRBJ1-3	TRBV19	.	.	TGTGCCAGTAGCGCACGAGACAGCTCTGGAAACACCATATATTTT	CASSARDSSGNTIYF
TRBJ2-6	TRBV27	.	.	TGTGCCAGCAGCAAACTCCAGGGGATCTCTGGGGCCAACGTCCTGACTTTC	CASSKLQGISGANVLTF
TRBJ1-5	TRBV7-2	.	.	TGTGCCAGCAGCACTGGGGAAGGAGGGCAGCCCCAGCATTTT	CASSTGEGGQPQHF
TRBJ2-7	TRBV27	.	.	TGTGCCAGCAGACGAACAAGTTACGAGCAGTACTTC	CASRRTSYEQYF
TRBJ1-1	TRBV27	.	.	TGTGCCAGCAGTTTAGTGTCAGGGGTGAACACTGAAGCTTTCTTT	CASSLVSGVNTEAFF
TRBJ2-7	TRBV29-1	.	.	TGCAGCGCCGGGACTCCGAACGCCTACGAGCAGTACTTC	CSAGTPNAYEQYF
TRBJ2-7	TRBV27	.	.	TGTGCCAGCAGTTCGTATATCGCGTACGAGCAGTACTTC	CASSSYIAYEQYF
TRBJ2-3	TRBV15	.	.	TGTGCCACCAGCAGAGATACGGGGTTGGGGACAGATACGCAGTATTTT	CATSRDTGLGTDTQYF
TRBJ1-1	TRBV6-5	.	TRBD1	TGTGCCAGCAGTTTCCAGACAGGGTACACTGAAGCTTTCTTT	CASSFQTGYTEAFF
TRBJ2-7	TRBV27	.	.	TGTGCCAGCAGTCCCCGCGGGATACCCTACGAGCAGTACTTC	CASSPRGIPYEQYF
TRBJ1-2	TRBV6-1	once	TRBD1	TGTGCCAGCAGTGAATCAGAGGGGGCGGGCTATGGCTACACCTTC	CASSESEGAGYGYTF
TRBJ2-5	TRBV7-2	.	TRBD2	TGTGCCAGCAGCTTAGTTGCGGGGGGCTTCCAAGAGACCCAGTACTTC	CASSLVAGGFQETQYF
TRBJ2-3	TRBV7-2	.	TRBD2	TGTGCCAGCAGCTTAAGGTGGCGGGGGGCCGCAGATACGCAGTATTTT	CASSLRWRGAADTQYF
TRBJ2-6	TRBV7-9	few	.	TGTGCCAGCAACCCGGAGGATGGGGCCAACGTCCTGACTTTC	CASNPEDGANVLTF
TRBJ2-1	TRBV4-3	.	TRBD2	TGCGCCGGCAGCTCCAGGACTAGCGGGGGGGACAATGAGCAGTTCTTC	CAGSSRTSGGDNEQFF
TRBJ2-7	TRBV10-2	few	TRBD2	TGCGCCAGCAGTGAGGTGCTAGCGGGAGAGCAGTACTTC	CASSEVLAGEQYF
TRBJ2-1	TRBV5-1	.	.	TGCGCCAGCAGCCTACCTCGCTCCTACAATGAGCAGTTCTTC	CASSLPRSYNEQFF
TRBJ2-7	TRBV30	.	.	TGTGCCTGGAGTGGGGGGGGCCCCGAGCAGTACTTC	CAWSGGGPEQYF
TRBJ1-4	TRBV4-3	few	.	TGCGCCAGCAGCCAAGACAGGGCTGGTGATGAAAAACTGTTTTTT	CASSQDRAGDEKLFF
TRBJ1-1	TRBV19	.	TRBD1	TGTGCCAGCATGACAGGGGGAGGTGGGACTGAAGCTTTCTTT	CASMTGGGGTEAFF
TRBJ1-1	TRBV6-6	.	.	TGTGCCAGCAGCGGTATCGGGACTGAAGCTTTCTTT	CASSGIGTEAFF
TRBJ1-1	TRBV11-2	.	.	TGTGCCAGCAGCACCCAAGGTAGGGGTAAAGCTTTCTTT	CASSTQGRGKAFF
TRBJ1-5	TRBV6-1	.	.	TGTGCCAGCAGTGAAAGTTGGAGGGGCCAGCCCCAGCATTTT	CASSESWRGQPQHF
TRBJ1-2	TRBV6-5	.	.	TGTGCCAGCAGCCTGGCGGGGGGTCCCTACTATGGCTACACCTTC	CASSLAGGPYYGYTF
TRBJ1-3	TRBV30	.	.	TGTGCCTGGAAGCTCTCTGGAAACACCATATATTTT	CAWKLSGNTIYF
TRBJ2-5	TRBV7-6	.	TRBD2	TGTGCCAGCAGCTCGCCCGGACGGGGGGGAGAGACCCAGTACTTC	CASSSPGRGGETQYF
TRBJ2-5	TRBV10-2	.	TRBD1	TGCGCCAGCAGTACGACAGGGGAAATAGCGACCCAGTACTTC	CASSTTGEIATQYF
TRBJ2-7	TRBV11-3	few	.	TGTGCCAGCAGCCCCGGCCCGCATGGGGCCGAGCAGTACTTC	CASSPGPHGAEQYF
TRBJ2-1	TRBV11-2	.	TRBD2	TGTGCCAGCAGCTTCGGACTAGGGTACAATGAGCAGTTCTTC	CASSFGLGYNEQFF
TRBJ2-5	TRBV4-1	.	TRBD2	TGCGCCAGCAGCCAAGATGGTAGCGGGGGGGAGACCCAGTACTTC	CASSQDGSGGETQYF
TRBJ1-5	TRBV15	once	.	TGTGCCACCAGCCATAGCAATCAGCCCCAGCATTTT	CATSHSNQPQHF
TRBJ2-7	TRBV5-6	.	.	TGTGCCAGCAGCTTGGAACTAGCCACTTACGAGCAGTACTTC	CASSLELATYEQYF
TRBJ2-3	TRBV7-9	.	TRBD2	TGTGCCAGCAGCCAGGGGCTAGCGGGGTATAGCACAGATACGCAGTATTTT	CASSQGLAGYSTDTQYF